Detailed here is one T cell receptor (beta chain). Its antigen is as yet unknown. This sample is part of a study of OX40 agonist ivuxolimab in advanced cancers. Study at large: The study treated patients with ivuxolimab, an agonistic anti-OX40 (CD134) antibody.

Study-wide results and limits: Nonresponders, in some cases, also had low normalized T-cell clonal expansion.

The CDR3 is 16 residues long. Unmatched junction bases numbered 2, after V lost 1 base and J lost 0 bases. In germline, CDR1 is MDHEN, CDR2 SYDVKM. Only in-frame clones appear in the TCRdb table, and some are missing; sequencing was by immunoSEQ multiplex PCR. The sample includes approximately 19,000 clones, around 86% of them seen just once. This specimen consisted of CD4+ or CD8+ T cells sorted from blood, obtained in a trial of the OX40 agonist ivuxolimab. The clonotype was recovered from an adult with an advanced solid tumor such as melanoma, head and neck, liver or kidney cancer. This chain links TRBV28 with TRBJ1-2; the match to TRBD1 covers 10 bases. The CDR3 DNA sequence: TGTGCCAGCAGTTTATCGGGACAGGGGTCTAACTATGGCTACACCTTC. Protein sequence: CASSLSGQGSNYGYTF.